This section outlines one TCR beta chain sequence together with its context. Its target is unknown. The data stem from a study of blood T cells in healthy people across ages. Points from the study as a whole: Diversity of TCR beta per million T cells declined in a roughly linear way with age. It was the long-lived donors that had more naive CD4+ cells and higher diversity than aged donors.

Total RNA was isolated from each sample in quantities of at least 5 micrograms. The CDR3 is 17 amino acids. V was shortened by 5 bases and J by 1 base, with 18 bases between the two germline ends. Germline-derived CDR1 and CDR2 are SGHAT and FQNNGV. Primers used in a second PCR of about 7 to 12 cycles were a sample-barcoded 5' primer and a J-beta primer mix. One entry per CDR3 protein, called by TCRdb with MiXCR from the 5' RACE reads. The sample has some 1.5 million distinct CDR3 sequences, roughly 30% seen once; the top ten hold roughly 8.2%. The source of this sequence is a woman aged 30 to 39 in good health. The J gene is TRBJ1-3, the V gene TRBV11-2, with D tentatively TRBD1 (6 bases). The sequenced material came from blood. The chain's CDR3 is CASSQARGGSSGNTIYF. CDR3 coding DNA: TGTGCCAGCAGCCAGGCAAGGGGGGGAAGTTCTGGAAACACCATATATTTT.